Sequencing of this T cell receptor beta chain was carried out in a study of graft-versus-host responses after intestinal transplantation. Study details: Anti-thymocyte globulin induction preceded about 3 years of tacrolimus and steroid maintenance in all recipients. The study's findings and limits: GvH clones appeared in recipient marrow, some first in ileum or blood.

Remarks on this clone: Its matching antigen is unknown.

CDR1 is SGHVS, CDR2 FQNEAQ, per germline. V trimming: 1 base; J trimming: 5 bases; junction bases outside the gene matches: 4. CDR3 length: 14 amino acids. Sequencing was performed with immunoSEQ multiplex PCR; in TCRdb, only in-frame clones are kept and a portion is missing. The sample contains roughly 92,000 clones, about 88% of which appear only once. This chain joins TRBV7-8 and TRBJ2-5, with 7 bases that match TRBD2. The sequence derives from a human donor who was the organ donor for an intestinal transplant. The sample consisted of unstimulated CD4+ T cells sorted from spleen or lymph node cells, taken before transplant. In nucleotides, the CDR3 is TGTGCCAGCAGCTTAGATCTAGCGGAGGAGACCCAGTACTTC. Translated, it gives CASSLDLAEETQYF.